The 17 T cell receptor beta chains given below trace back to one sample, sequenced in a study of CD8 T cells in Susac syndrome. The authors reverse transcribed 0.5 to 1 ug RNA with random hexamers. From the immunoSEQ multiplex PCR reads, TCRdb called clonotypes with MiXCR, one entry per CDR3 protein. The sample lists under 200,000 distinct CDR3 sequences, approximately 93% seen once, with 0.1% in the top ten. What was sequenced was CD4+ T cells from PBMCs. These receptors were collected from a human donor in good health.

The chain joins TRBV3-1 to TRBJ2-1; D possibly matches TRBD1 or TRBD2 (6 bases each). V was trimmed by 0 bases and J by 8 bases, leaving 14 bases between them. The CDR3 loop spans 15 amino acids. The germline gives CDR1 LGHDT, CDR2 YNNKEL (reference sequence). CDR3 sequence reads: CASSQDISGAYEQFF. The DNA for the CDR3 is TGTGCCAGCAGCCAAGATATATCGGGGGCATATGAGCAGTTCTTC.

This clonotype occurred once. The chain carries TRBV6-2 or TRBV6-3 and TRBJ1-5; D uncertain. Germline CDR1 is MNHEY and CDR2 is SVGEGT. CDR3 length equals 14 residues. V lost 2 bases, J lost 3 bases, and 8 bases lay in between. The CDR3 spells CASSYSRINQPQHF. The CDR3 nucleotides read TGTGCCAGCAGTTACAGCCGGATCAATCAGCCCCAGCATTTT.

The chain employs TRBV5-1 and TRBJ2-7; perhaps D is TRBD1 or TRBD2 (5 bases each). The CDR3 has 13 residues. CDR1 and CDR2 (germline): SGHRS, YFSETQ. V was shortened by 2 bases and J by 7 bases, with 13 bases between the two germline ends. CDR3 sequence reads: CASSFARGVEQYF. The CDR3, as DNA: TGCGCCAGCAGCTTTGCGAGGGGAGTGGAGCAGTACTTC.

The chain employs TRBV7-3 and TRBJ2-6; D call uncertain. Trimming took 5 bases from V and 0 from J, leaving 14 bases between them. CDR1 is SGHTA and CDR2 is FQGTGA in the germline V gene. The CDR3 totals 17 residues. CDR3 nucleotide sequence: TGTGCCAGCAGCCAGCGCGGACCGAGCTCTGGGGCCAACGTCCTGACTTTC. It is translated as CASSQRGPSSGANVLTF.

The CDR3 protein is CASSLGTGQGNEQFF. The CDR3 DNA reads as TGTGCCAGCAGCTTGGGGACAGGGCAGGGCAATGAGCAGTTCTTC. The V gene is TRBV3-1, the J gene TRBJ2-1; 9 positions agree with TRBD1. CDR1 LGHDT and CDR2 YNNKEL come from the germline V gene (reference sequence). Trimming removed 5 bases from V and 6 bases from J; junction bases left unmatched: 8. The length of the CDR3 is 15 residues.

The V gene is TRBV30, the J gene TRBJ1-6; no definite D call. V was cut by 3 bases and J by 9 bases, with 15 bases left in between. The CDR3 is made up of 14 amino acids. The germline CDR1 and CDR2 sequences are GTSNPN and SVGIG (reference sequence). The CDR3 sequence is CAWRDLLKTSPLHF. The CDR3 DNA sequence: TGTGCCTGGAGGGACCTCCTCAAGACTTCACCCCTCCACTTT. Full variable domain (rest looked up from reference TRBV30 and TRBJ1-6): SQTIHQWPATLVQPVGSPLSLECTVEGTSNPNLYWYRQAAGRGLQLLFYSVGIGQISSEVPQNLSASRPQDRQFILSSKKLLLSDSGFYLCAWRDLLKTSPLHFGNGTRLTVT.

This clonotype came up once. The chain joins TRBV5-1 to TRBJ2-5; 9 bases agree with TRBD1. V trimming: 3 bases; J trimming: 1 base; junction bases outside the gene matches: 7. The CDR3 runs to 16 residues. Germline-derived CDR1 and CDR2 are SGHRS and YFSETQ. The CDR3 loop is CASSSTGGSSQETQYF. CDR3 DNA: TGCGCCAGCAGCTCTACAGGGGGCAGTAGCCAAGAGACCCAGTACTTC.

CDR3 DNA sequence: TGCAGTGCTAGATTCTTGGGTACGGCGGACACCGGGGAGCTGTTTTTT. Its translation: CSARFLGTADTGELFF. The genes are TRBV20-1 and TRBJ2-2, with no clear D. CDR1 is DFQATT, CDR2 SNEGSKA, per germline (reference sequence). Trimming took off 2 bases at V and 3 bases at J, with 16 bases between the two ends. This CDR3 has 16 residues.

The rearrangement links TRBV4-2 to TRBJ2-7; 8 bases fit TRBD2. The germline V gene has CDR1 LGHNA and CDR2 YNFKEQ. There are 16 residues in the CDR3. The junction had 7 bases not matched to a gene; V was cut back by 0 bases and J by 3 bases. This CDR3 reads CASSQDYRTSNYEQYF. CDR3 DNA: TGTGCCAGCAGCCAAGATTATCGGACTAGCAACTACGAGCAGTACTTC.

The CDR3 region has the DNA TGTGCCATGAGACAGGGGGCCGGTGAAAAACTGTTTTTT. This translates into CAMRQGAGEKLFF. This chain uses TRBV10-3 with TRBJ1-4; 10 bases agree with TRBD1. The ends lost 9 bases at V and 7 bases at J; junction bases unmatched: 5. CDR3 length: 13 amino acids. Germline V gene sequence: CDR1 ENHRY, CDR2 SYGVKD.

This rearrangement joins TRBV7-9 to TRBJ1-5; perhaps TRBD1 as D (6 bases). Per germline, CDR1 SEHNR and CDR2 FQNEAQ (reference sequence). V lost 5 bases to trimming and J lost 2 bases, with 19 bases between them. This CDR3 comprises 17 residues. CDR3 protein: CASSQWGGARGNQPQHF. CDR3 DNA sequence: TGTGCCAGCAGCCAGTGGGGGGGGGCACGCGGCAATCAGCCCCAGCATTTT. The whole variable domain, filled in from reference TRBV7-9 and TRBJ1-5, reads DTGVSQNPRHKITKRGQNVTFRCDPISEHNRLYWYRQTLGQGPEFLTYFQNEAQLEKSRLLSDRFSAERPKGSFSTLEIQRTEQGDSAMYLCASSQWGGARGNQPQHFGDGTRLSIL.

J is TRBJ2-5 and V is TRBV20-1; D not certain. Germline values: CDR1 DFQATT, CDR2 SNEGSKA (reference sequence). This CDR3 has 14 amino acids. V was trimmed by 5 bases and J by 3 bases, leaving 16 bases between them. The CDR3 region has the DNA TGCAGTGCTCCATTTTTTGCTCGGGAAGAGACCCAGTACTTC. This gives the protein CSAPFFAREETQYF.

The chain uses TRBV6-5 and TRBJ1-6; no reliable D call. The V and J ends lost 2 bases and 7 bases respectively, with 18 bases between them. The V gene's germline CDR1 is MNHEY and CDR2 SVGAGI. The CDR3 covers 17 residues. The CDR3 is CASSYPETGRTNSPLHF. For the CDR3, the DNA is TGTGCCAGCAGTTACCCAGAAACTGGACGGACGAATTCACCCCTCCACTTT.

The rearrangement links TRBV5-1 to TRBJ2-7, with D perhaps matching TRBD1 (5 bases). The germline CDR1 and CDR2 sequences are SGHRS and YFSETQ. This CDR3 is 15 amino acids long. V lost 0 bases, J lost 4 bases, and 14 bases lay in between. Here the CDR3 reads CASSLASGLGYEQYV. The DNA of the CDR3 is TGCGCCAGCAGCTTGGCGTCAGGGCTCGGGTACGAGCAGTACGTC.

V gene TRBV19 combines with J gene TRBJ1-2, with 8 bases identical to TRBD1. The CDR3 covers 15 residues. The ends lost 6 bases at V and 2 bases at J; junction bases unmatched: 8. CDR1 LNHDA and CDR2 SQIVND come from the germline V gene (reference sequence). The CDR3, as DNA: TGTGCCAGTAGGGACAGGGCAAGTGGGAACTATGGCTACACCTTC. Translation: CASRDRASGNYGYTF.

CDR3 protein: CASSYTTGAQPYQPQHF. The CDR3, as DNA: TGTGCCAGCAGTTACACAACAGGGGCCCAGCCTTATCAGCCCCAGCATTTT. This chain links TRBV6-5 with TRBJ1-5; 7 bases are a match to TRBD1. V was pared by 2 bases and J by 5 bases, with 12 bases of the junction left unmatched. Germline V gives CDR1 MNHEY, CDR2 SVGAGI. This CDR3 region has 17 residues.

This chain uses TRBV5-6 with TRBJ2-1; TRBD2 might be the D (5 bases). The V gene's germline CDR1 is SGHDT and CDR2 YYEEEE. Deletions cut 2 bases from V and 9 bases from J, with 18 bases between. The CDR3 length is 15 residues. CDR3 bases: TGTGCCAGCAGCTTAAATCCCCTTCGAGGGATTGAGCAGTTCTTC. Translated, it gives CASSLNPLRGIEQFF.